Listed below are T cell receptor beta chains from one sample, sequenced in a study of cytomegalovirus exposure and HLA in healthy donors. Sequencing was performed with immunoSEQ multiplex PCR; in TCRdb, only in-frame clones are kept and a portion is missing. The data show around 90,000 clones, less than 90% seen once. Sequenced sample: PBMCs. These receptors were taken from a woman between 18 and 29 years old in good health and CMV-seropositive. Both conserved end residues are part of each CDR3. Fields, in order: D gene, J gene, clone size, V gene, CDR3 protein, CDR3 DNA. The D gene is left open where the match is weak. Rows may omit the clone size; those that give it use once, few, many or a size class.

D: TRBD1; J: TRBJ2-7; size: .; V: TRBV5-1; CDR3: CASSFVGQSYEQYF; DNA: TGCGCCAGCAGCTTCGTGGGACAGTCCTACGAGCAGTACTTC
D: TRBD1; J: TRBJ2-3; size: .; V: TRBV7-3; CDR3: CASSLTGGAGTDTQYF; DNA: TGTGCCAGCAGCCTAACAGGGGGCGCGGGCACAGATACGCAGTATTTT
D: TRBD1; J: TRBJ1-5; size: few; V: TRBV28; CDR3: CASSLYGTGFNQPQHF; DNA: TGTGCCAGCAGTTTATACGGGACAGGGTTCAATCAGCCCCAGCATTTT
D: .; J: TRBJ2-2; size: once; V: TRBV30; CDR3: CAKEVATGELFF; DNA: TGTGCCAAGGAGGTGGCTACCGGGGAGCTGTTTTTT
D: TRBD1; J: TRBJ2-1; size: .; V: TRBV6-4; CDR3: CASRETGQDEQFF; DNA: TGTGCCAGCAGGGAGACAGGGCAGGATGAGCAGTTCTTC
D: .; J: TRBJ2-5; size: .; V: TRBV5-1; CDR3: CASSFQGPRETQYF; DNA: TGCGCCAGCAGCTTTCAGGGGCCGAGGGAGACCCAGTACTTC
D: .; J: TRBJ2-7; size: .; V: TRBV11-2; CDR3: CASSLHNNRILYEQYF; DNA: TGTGCCAGCAGCTTACATAACAACAGGATCCTCTACGAGCAGTACTTC
D: .; J: TRBJ2-6; size: .; V: TRBV6-1; CDR3: CASSERFSGANVLTF; DNA: TGTGCCAGCAGTGAACGGTTCTCTGGGGCCAACGTCCTGACTTTC
D: TRBD1; J: TRBJ1-1; size: .; V: TRBV27; CDR3: CASSYRDRVSEAFF; DNA: TGTGCCAGCAGTTACCGGGACAGGGTCTCTGAAGCTTTCTTT
D: .; J: TRBJ1-6; size: .; V: TRBV2; CDR3: CASRGRASPLHF; DNA: TGTGCCAGCAGGGGGCGAGCTTCACCCCTCCACTTT
D: .; J: TRBJ1-1; size: .; V: TRBV30; CDR3: CAWSIGLRDEAFF; DNA: TGTGCCTGGAGTATAGGGCTTCGGGATGAAGCTTTCTTT
D: .; J: TRBJ1-4; size: .; V: TRBV30; CDR3: CAWSEQLNEKLFF; DNA: TGTGCCTGGAGCGAACAGTTAAATGAAAAACTGTTTTTT
D: TRBD1; J: TRBJ2-7; size: few; V: TRBV27; CDR3: CASTRSGQGAVEQYF; DNA: TGTGCCAGCACTCGATCGGGACAGGGGGCTGTAGAGCAGTACTTC
D: .; J: TRBJ1-3; size: once; V: TRBV9; CDR3: CASSPQADGNTIYF; DNA: TGTGCCAGCAGCCCCCAGGCAGACGGAAACACCATATATTTT
D: TRBD1; J: TRBJ1-3; size: .; V: TRBV4-3; CDR3: CASSQVAQGRNTIYF; DNA: TGCGCCAGCAGCCAAGTTGCACAGGGGAGAAACACCATATATTTT
D: TRBD1; J: TRBJ2-7; size: .; V: TRBV7-9; CDR3: CASSYWTGAGEQYF; DNA: TGTGCCAGCAGCTACTGGACAGGGGCGGGCGAGCAGTACTTC
D: .; J: TRBJ1-2; size: .; V: TRBV10-3; CDR3: CAIRGSGPYGYTF; DNA: TGTGCCATCAGGGGTTCAGGGCCCTATGGCTACACCTTC
D: .; J: TRBJ1-5; size: once; V: TRBV20-1; CDR3: CSAARGRPQHF; DNA: TGCAGTGCGGCCAGGGGCCGGCCCCAGCATTTT
D: TRBD1; J: TRBJ1-4; size: .; V: TRBV28; CDR3: CASSPWDRVNEKLFF; DNA: TGTGCCAGCAGCCCTTGGGACAGGGTAAATGAAAAACTGTTTTTT
D: TRBD2; J: TRBJ2-1; size: .; V: TRBV19; CDR3: CASKTSGGRTYNEQFF; DNA: TGTGCCAGTAAGACTAGCGGGGGCCGGACCTACAATGAGCAGTTCTTC
D: .; J: TRBJ1-3; size: .; V: TRBV27; CDR3: CASSLAGGSGNTIYF; DNA: TGTGCCAGCAGTTTAGCCGGGGGTTCCGGAAACACCATATATTTT
D: .; J: TRBJ2-1; size: .; V: TRBV4-3; CDR3: CASSQGGAGDNEQFF; DNA: TGCGCCAGCAGCCAAGGGGGGGCGGGGGACAATGAGCAGTTCTTC
D: TRBD1; J: TRBJ1-2; size: .; V: TRBV28; CDR3: CASSTRTGALQYGYTF; DNA: TGTGCCAGCAGTACCCGGACAGGGGCCCTACAATATGGCTACACCTTC
D: .; J: TRBJ1-5; size: .; V: TRBV27; CDR3: CASSLSGQGVDQPQHF; DNA: TGTGCCAGCAGTTTATCAGGCCAGGGCGTAGATCAGCCCCAGCATTTT
D: .; J: TRBJ2-7; size: once; V: TRBV9; CDR3: CASSPQGRPYEQYF; DNA: TGTGCCAGCAGCCCGCAGGGTCGCCCCTACGAGCAGTACTTC
D: TRBD2; J: TRBJ2-7; size: .; V: TRBV4-2; CDR3: CASSQVQRGGNYEQYF; DNA: TGTGCCAGCAGCCAAGTTCAGCGGGGGGGGAACTACGAGCAGTACTTC
D: .; J: TRBJ2-2; size: .; V: TRBV9; CDR3: CASAGKRTEYTGELFF; DNA: TGTGCCAGCGCGGGTAAAAGGACGGAATACACCGGGGAGCTGTTTTTT
D: .; J: TRBJ2-7; size: .; V: TRBV7-8; CDR3: CASSLAQASYEQYF; DNA: TGTGCCAGCAGCTTAGCGCAGGCTTCCTACGAGCAGTACTTC
D: .; J: TRBJ1-6; size: .; V: TRBV18; CDR3: CASSPQGGENSPLHF; DNA: TGTGCCAGCTCACCACAGGGAGGGGAAAATTCACCCCTCCACTTT
D: TRBD2; J: TRBJ2-1; size: .; V: TRBV4-3; CDR3: CASSLAGGLNEQFF; DNA: TGCGCCAGCAGCCTAGCGGGGGGGCTAAATGAGCAGTTCTTC
D: TRBD1; J: TRBJ2-5; size: .; V: TRBV11-2; CDR3: CARPRGEDREEETQYF; DNA: TGTGCCCGACCCCGAGGGGAGGACAGGGAGGAAGAGACCCAGTACTTC
D: .; J: TRBJ1-1; size: .; V: TRBV28; CDR3: CASTKAPGTEAFF; DNA: TGTGCCAGCACTAAAGCCCCGGGAACTGAAGCTTTCTTT
D: .; J: TRBJ2-7; size: .; V: TRBV10-1; CDR3: CASSESGLSSYEQYF; DNA: TGCGCCAGCAGTGAGTCTGGTCTAAGCTCCTACGAGCAGTACTTC
D: TRBD1; J: TRBJ2-7; size: .; V: TRBV28; CDR3: CASSLNGQGAFTYEQYF; DNA: TGTGCCAGCAGCCTGAACGGACAGGGGGCTTTCACCTACGAGCAGTACTTC
D: .; J: TRBJ1-2; size: .; V: TRBV6-6; CDR3: CASTYGVNYGYTF; DNA: TGTGCCAGCACCTACGGGGTTAACTATGGCTACACCTTC
D: .; J: TRBJ1-6; size: .; V: TRBV4-3; CDR3: CASSRKKMNRYNSPLHF; DNA: TGCGCCAGCAGCCGTAAGAAAATGAACAGGTATAATTCACCCCTCCACTTT
D: TRBD2; J: TRBJ2-1; size: .; V: TRBV30; CDR3: CAWTLGTSGYNEQFF; DNA: TGTGCCTGGACTTTAGGGACTAGCGGTTACAATGAGCAGTTCTTC
D: .; J: TRBJ2-5; size: .; V: TRBV7-9; CDR3: CASSLRSFDGYETQYF; DNA: TGTGCCAGCAGCTTAAGGAGTTTTGACGGGTATGAGACCCAGTACTTC
D: TRBD1; J: TRBJ1-1; size: .; V: TRBV30; CDR3: CAWSLWDRDPYTEAFF; DNA: TGTGCCTGGAGCTTATGGGACAGGGACCCATACACTGAAGCTTTCTTT
D: TRBD2; J: TRBJ2-7; size: .; V: TRBV6-5; CDR3: CASRPVTSGGYEQYF; DNA: TGTGCCAGCAGACCCGTGACTAGCGGGGGCTACGAGCAGTACTTC
D: TRBD2; J: TRBJ2-3; size: .; V: TRBV7-2; CDR3: CASSETRGGADTQYF; DNA: TGTGCCAGCAGCGAGACTCGCGGGGGAGCAGATACGCAGTATTTT